Listed below are T cell receptor beta chains from one sample, sequenced in a study of blood T cells in healthy people across ages. TCRdb analysed the 5' RACE reads with MiXCR anew, one entry per CDR3 protein. The sample lists about 730,000 distinct CDR3 sequences, more than 40% seen once, with roughly 20% in the top ten. Material: blood. Receptors were obtained from a woman aged 60-75 years in good health. CDR3s include the opening cysteine and the closing phenylalanine or tryptophan. D genes are given only for firm matches. Clone size is shown for a subset of rows, as once, few, many or a class of expanded clone.

clone_size j_call v_call d_call cdr3_nt cdr3_aa
- TRBJ1-1 TRBV12-3/TRBV12-4 - TGTGCCATCAGCGCACAGGGAGGGGGAAAAACTGAAGCTTTCTTT CAISAQGGGKTEAFF
- TRBJ1-6 TRBV5-1 TRBD1 TGCGCCAGCAGCTTTGAGGACAGGGGCTCACCCCCCCACTTT CASSFEDRGSPPHF
- TRBJ2-3 TRBV20-1 TRBD2 TGCAGTGCTAGAACGGTAGCGGGGTATTCTAGCACAGATACGCAGTATTTT CSARTVAGYSSTDTQYF
many TRBJ2-1 TRBV29-1 TRBD1 TGCAGCGTTGGGGAAGCCGCCGGGACAGGGGCGGACAATGAGCAGTTCTTC CSVGEAAGTGADNEQFF
few TRBJ2-1 TRBV7-2 - TGTGCCAGCAGCTTAGCTGAACAGCACAATGAGCAGTTCTTC CASSLAEQHNEQFF
- TRBJ1-2 TRBV21-1 - TGTGCCAGCAGCAAAACCAAAGGCGGGATTTTTGACAGGGGGTCGGAAGGCACCTTC CASSKTKGGIFDRGSEGTF
- TRBJ2-3 TRBV12-5 TRBD2 TGTGCTAGTGGGCCTCCTTCTAGCGGGGGGAATATAGATACGCAGTATTTT CASGPPSSGGNIDTQYF
- TRBJ2-3 TRBV18 TRBD1 TGTGCCAGCTCACCCAGGGCGACAGGGCAGGACGTCTCAGATACGCAGTATTTT CASSPRATGQDVSDTQYF
few TRBJ2-1 TRBV20-1 - TGCAGTGCTAGCCCGGGGCTGGACAATGAGCAGTTCTTC CSASPGLDNEQFF
few TRBJ2-1 TRBV6-1 TRBD2 TGTGCCAGCAAGGGTAGCGGGGGGCCGAGCTCCTACAATGAGCAGTTCTTC CASKGSGGPSSYNEQFF
- TRBJ2-2 TRBV12-3/TRBV12-4 TRBD2 TGTGCCACGGGGGGGATGGTCGCCGGGGAGCTGTTTTTT CATGGMVAGELFF
once TRBJ2-7 TRBV2 - TGTGCCAGCATCGATGGTCAGGGAGGAAAATACGAGCAGTACTTC CASIDGQGGKYEQYF
few TRBJ1-2 TRBV29-1 TRBD1 TGCAGCGTTGTACCAGACAGGGTCGGAAACTATGGCTACACCTTC CSVVPDRVGNYGYTF
many TRBJ2-1 TRBV4-3 - TGCGCCAGCAGCCAAGACAGGGGTAGGCACAATGAGCAGTTCTTC CASSQDRGRHNEQFF
many TRBJ2-3 TRBV7-2 - TGTGCCAGCTTCTCGGGGGGCGCAGATACGCAGTATTTT CASFSGGADTQYF
once TRBJ2-3 TRBV6-1 - TGTGCCAGCAGTGAAACTGGCGACCTCACAGATACGCAGTATTTT CASSETGDLTDTQYF
- TRBJ2-2 TRBV7-7 - TGTGCTAGCACCACCAGGGAAAACACCGGGGAGCTGTTTTTT CASTTRENTGELFF
- TRBJ2-7 TRBV20-1 - TGCAGTGCTAGACACCGGGACTCCCCCTACGAGCAGTACTTC CSARHRDSPYEQYF
- TRBJ2-1 TRBV3-1 - TGTGCCAGCAGCCAAGTCAGTGCGAACAATGAGCAGTTCTTC CASSQVSANNEQFF
few TRBJ2-7 TRBV20-1 - TGCAGTGCACGACCGGTTAAGGCCTACGAGCAGTACTTC CSARPVKAYEQYF
few TRBJ2-7 TRBV3-1 TRBD1 TGTGCCAGCAGCCGACGGACAGGGCGTTACGAGCAGTACTTC CASSRRTGRYEQYF
- TRBJ1-1 TRBV29-1 TRBD1 TGCAGCGGCCGACAGGGGAACACTGAAGCTTTCTTT CSGRQGNTEAFF
many TRBJ2-1 TRBV19 TRBD2 TGTGCCAGTAGTATAGATCACGATAGCGGGGGGAATGAGCAGTTCTTC CASSIDHDSGGNEQFF
- TRBJ2-7 TRBV6-5 - TGTGCCAGCAGTCCCGCGGATGGGAGTATCTACGAGCAGTACTTC CASSPADGSIYEQYF
many TRBJ2-1 TRBV9 TRBD2 TGTGCCAGCAGCGTGCGCGGGAGTATCGATGAGCAGTTCTTC CASSVRGSIDEQFF
- TRBJ2-7 TRBV12-3/TRBV12-4 TRBD1 TGTGCCAGCAGTTTCGACGCAGGGGGCATGCAGTACTTC CASSFDAGGMQYF
- TRBJ2-6 TRBV6-5 - TGTGCCAGCAGTTACTCTAAGTCTGGGGCCAACGTCCTGACTTTC CASSYSKSGANVLTF
- TRBJ2-1 TRBV5-5 TRBD1 TGTGCCAGCAGCTTTCAGGGACAGGGGACATACAATGAGCAGTTCTTC CASSFQGQGTYNEQFF
- TRBJ2-1 TRBV27 - TGTGCCAGCAGTTTAGAGTGGACAGCCCATGAGCAGTTCTTC CASSLEWTAHEQFF
- TRBJ1-2 TRBV29-1 - TGCAGCGCTACGGACGCGGACGACTTCTACACCTTC CSATDADDFYTF
once TRBJ2-7 TRBV5-4 TRBD1 TGTGCCAGCAGCTTGGGACAGGGGAACCTTCCCCGCGAGCAGTACTTC CASSLGQGNLPREQYF
- TRBJ1-1 TRBV20-1 - TGCAGTGCTAGAGAGGAGGCTTTCGAAGCTTTCTTT CSAREEAFEAFF
many TRBJ2-3 TRBV4-2 - TGTGCCAGCAGCCATGCTCGGGATACGCAGTATTTT CASSHARDTQYF
few TRBJ2-3 TRBV15 - TGTGCCACCAGCAGCCTAGTGGCCCCGGCACCAGATACGCAGTATTTT CATSSLVAPAPDTQYF
few TRBJ2-3 TRBV20-1 - TGCAGTGCCAGTTGGACAGCCGGCACAGATACGCAGTATTTT CSASWTAGTDTQYF
few TRBJ2-5 TRBV7-2 TRBD2 TGTGCCAGCAGCTCACTAGGACTAGCGGGGCGGGAGCAGTACTTC CASSSLGLAGREQYF
- TRBJ2-1 TRBV3-1 TRBD2 TGTGCCAGCAGCCAGGAGACTAGCCACTACAATGAGCAGTTCTTC CASSQETSHYNEQFF
- TRBJ2-5 TRBV12-3/TRBV12-4 - TGTGCCAGCAGTTCCCCCTTAGAGACCCAGTACTTC CASSSPLETQYF
once TRBJ2-3 TRBV12-3/TRBV12-4 - TGTGCCAGCAGTTTAACGGGACGCCTCACCACAGATACGCAGTATTTT CASSLTGRLTTDTQYF
- TRBJ1-2 TRBV7-9 - TGTGCCAGCGTCGGTCTCGGGTCCGTGGCTAACTATGGCTACACCTTC CASVGLGSVANYGYTF
- TRBJ2-6 TRBV5-4 TRBD1 TGTGCCAGCAGCCCTCCCGGACAGGGCGTAGCGGCTGGGGCCAACGTCCTGACTTTC CASSPPGQGVAAGANVLTF
- TRBJ1-6 TRBV6-2/TRBV6-3 TRBD1 TGTGCCAGCAGTTACCCCCGGGACAGGAGGAATCCCCTCCACTTT CASSYPRDRRNPLHF
few TRBJ1-5 TRBV27 - TGTGCCAGCAGATCACAGGGAAACGGACAGCCCCAGCATTTT CASRSQGNGQPQHF